This T cell receptor beta chain comes out of a study of Ad26.COV2.S vaccination and SARS-CoV-2 variants. Overall study: The Ad26.COV2.S arm of the COV1001 trial was where the donor was placed. Findings and limits, study-wide: It was found that vaccine and placebo recipients had similar non-spike TCR breadth. There was reportedly substantial breadth in spike-specific CD8+ and CD4+ T cell responses after vaccination.

Sequencing was performed with immunoSEQ multiplex PCR; in TCRdb, only in-frame clones are kept and a portion is missing. The sample lists some 240,000 clones, approximately 90% seen once, with 2.9% in the top ten. As to this clone: Its antigen is not known.

Germline V lookup: CDR1 LGHNA, CDR2 YSLEER. V lost 0 bases and J lost 5; bases outside the gene matches: 11. The CDR3 has 20 amino acids. Treatment indicated: roughly 20 received Ad26.COV2.S at low or high dose, single or two shots; a few received placebo; per-sample allocation not given. Day 63 after the first injection of vaccine or placebo was the sampling time. The chain recombines TRBV4-3 with TRBJ2-1; TRBD2 agrees at 15 bases. This material consisted of peripheral blood, taken in a trial of Ad26.COV2.S vaccine versus placebo. The source is a person aged 18-65 years who received the Ad26.COV2.S COVID-19 vaccine or a placebo. The CDR3 DNA follows: TGCGCCAGCAGCCAAGATTATGGACTAGCGGGAGGGCCCCGAAACAATGAGCAGTTCTTC. Its translation: CASSQDYGLAGGPRNNEQFF.